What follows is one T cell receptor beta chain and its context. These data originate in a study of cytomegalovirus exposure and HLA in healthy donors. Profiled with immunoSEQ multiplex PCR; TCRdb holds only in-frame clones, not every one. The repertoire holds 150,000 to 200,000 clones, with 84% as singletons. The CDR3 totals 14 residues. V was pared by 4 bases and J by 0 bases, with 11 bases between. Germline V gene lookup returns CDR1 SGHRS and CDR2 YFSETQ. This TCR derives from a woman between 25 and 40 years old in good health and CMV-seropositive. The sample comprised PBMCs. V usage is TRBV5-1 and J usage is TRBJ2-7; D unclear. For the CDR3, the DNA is TGCGCCAGCAGCCACGAGACAAGCTCCTACGAGCAGTACTTC. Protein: CASSHETSSYEQYF.